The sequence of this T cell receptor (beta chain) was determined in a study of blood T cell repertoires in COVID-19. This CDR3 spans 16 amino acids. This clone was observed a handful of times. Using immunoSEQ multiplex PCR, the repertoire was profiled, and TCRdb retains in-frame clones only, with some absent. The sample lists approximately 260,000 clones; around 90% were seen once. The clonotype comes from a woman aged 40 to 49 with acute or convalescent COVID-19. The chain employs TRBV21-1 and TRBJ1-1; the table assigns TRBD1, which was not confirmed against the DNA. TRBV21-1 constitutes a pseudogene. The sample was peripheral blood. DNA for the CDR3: TGTGCCAGCCTCCCCCCTAATCAGGACAGGGTGGCTGAAGCTTTCTTT. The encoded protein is CASLPPNQDRVAEAFF.